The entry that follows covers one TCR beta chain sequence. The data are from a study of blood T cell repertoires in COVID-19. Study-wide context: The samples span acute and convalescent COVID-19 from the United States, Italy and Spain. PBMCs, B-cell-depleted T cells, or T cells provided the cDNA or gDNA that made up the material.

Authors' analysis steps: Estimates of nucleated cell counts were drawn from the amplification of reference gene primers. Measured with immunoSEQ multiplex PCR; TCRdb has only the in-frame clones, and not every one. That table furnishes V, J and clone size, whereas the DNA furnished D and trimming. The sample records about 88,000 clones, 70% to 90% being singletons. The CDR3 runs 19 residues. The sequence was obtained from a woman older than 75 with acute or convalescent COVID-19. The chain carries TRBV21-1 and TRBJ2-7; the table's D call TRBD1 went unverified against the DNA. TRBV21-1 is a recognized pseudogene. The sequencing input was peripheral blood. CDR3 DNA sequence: TGTGCCAGCAGCAAATGTGGACAGTCGGCCCCACCACCGGCCTACGAGCAGTACTTC. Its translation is CASSKCGQSAPPPAYEQYF.